Listed here are 22 T cell receptor beta chains from one sample, sequenced in a study of CD8+CD57+ T cells in acquired aplastic anemia. The study profiled TCR beta VDJ and CDR3 using genomic DNA as template. Using its own MiXCR run on the reads, TCRdb lists one record per CDR3 protein. This sample yields approximately 170,000 distinct CDR3 sequences, of which about 60% are seen a single time; 45% belongs to the top ten. The sequencing sample was made of sorted CD4+, CD8+, or CD8+CD57+ T cells (not recorded which) from PBMCs. These TCRs come from a human donor in good health.

V is TRBV10-3 and J is TRBJ2-1, with D perhaps matching TRBD1 (7 bases). The CDR3 has 14 residues. Between the trimmed V and J ends, which lost 11 bases and 5 bases, there was a span of 19 bases. Germline CDR1 is ENHRY and CDR2 is SYGVKD. CDR3 sequence (DNA): TGTGCCTCGGAGGGGGCGCTTTTAAACAATGAGCAGTTCTTC. Its protein product is CASEGALLNNEQFF.

This clonotype has just one count. The chain joins TRBV19 to TRBJ1-5; D is undetermined. The CDR3 loop spans 14 amino acids. CDR1 and CDR2 (germline): LNHDA, SQIVND (reference sequence). The V and J ends lost 5 bases and 3 bases respectively, with 11 bases between them. The CDR3 DNA is TGTGCCAGTAGTCGGTGGGAATACAATCAGCCCCAGCATTTT. Protein: CASSRWEYNQPQHF.

The chain is built from TRBV7-9 and TRBJ2-7; no reliable D call. Trimming left V 4 bases short and J 3 bases short, with 10 bases between. From germline, CDR1 is SEHNR and CDR2 FQNEAQ (reference sequence). There are 13 residues in the CDR3. The CDR3 protein is CASSSDALYEQYF. CDR3 coding DNA: TGTGCCAGCAGCTCGGACGCCCTCTACGAGCAGTACTTC. Supplemented by reference TRBV7-9 and TRBJ2-7, the full variable domain reads DTGVSQNPRHKITKRGQNVTFRCDPISEHNRLYWYRQTLGQGPEFLTYFQNEAQLEKSRLLSDRFSAERPKGSFSTLEIQRTEQGDSAMYLCASSSDALYEQYFGPGTRLTVT.

This clonotype occurred a few times. J is TRBJ2-3 and V is TRBV15; perhaps TRBD2 as D (7 bases). The V end lost 1 base, the J end lost 13 bases, and 21 bases lay between the germline ends. CDR3 length: 15 amino acids. The germline CDR1 and CDR2 sequences are LNHNV and YYDKDF (reference sequence). The CDR3, as DNA: TGTGCCACCAGCAGAGGGGAGGGGGGCGAGATACGGGAGTATTTT. Protein: CATSRGEGGEIREYF.

Of note for this clonotype: This may stem from a read error, because a much larger clone lies one nucleotide away. The chain employs TRBV12-3 or TRBV12-4 and TRBJ2-3; no definite D call. Trimming removed 4 bases from V and 5 bases from J, with 4 bases in between. The CDR3 loop spans 11 amino acids. The CDR3 DNA reads as TGTGCCAGCAGTTCCGGAGATACGCAGTATTTT. Translated, it gives CASSSGDTQYF.

Only a few counts were recorded for this clonotype. This chain connects TRBV2 to TRBJ2-7; 14 positions agree with TRBD2. The CDR3 runs 16 residues. V gave up 5 bases and J gave up 4 bases; unmatched junction bases: 7. Germline CDR1 is SNHLY and CDR2 is FYNNEI. The CDR3 bases are TGTGCCAGCAGTAAAACCGGGACTAGCGGGGGTTACGAGCAGTACTTC. This codes for CASSKTGTSGGYEQYF.

This clonotype was seen repeatedly, ten times or more. This chain uses TRBV7-8 with TRBJ2-2; TRBD2 matches at 15 bases. Germline V gene sequence: CDR1 SGHVS, CDR2 FQNEAQ. The J segment lost 2 bases and the V segment lost 6 bases, leaving 4 bases of the junction unmatched. CDR3 length equals 17 residues. The CDR3 DNA is TGTGCCAGCAGTCCGGGACTAGCGGGAGGAAACACCGGGGAGCTGTTTTTT. Its translation is CASSPGLAGGNTGELFF.

This clonotype was picked up many times. The rearrangement joins TRBV12-3 or TRBV12-4 to TRBJ2-1; 12 nucleotides align to TRBD2. The CDR3 runs 15 residues. With V trimmed by 6 bases and J by 4 bases, 4 bases remained unmatched. This CDR3 is CASSLTSGSYNEQFF. DNA of the CDR3: TGTGCCAGCAGCTTGACTAGCGGGAGTTACAATGAGCAGTTCTTC.

The genes are TRBV12-5 and TRBJ1-1; D unresolved. V was pared by 1 base and J by 2 bases, with 11 bases between. This CDR3 comprises 15 residues. Per germline, CDR1 LGHNT and CDR2 FRNRAP. CDR3 sequence: CASGLGVGANTEAFF. CDR3 nucleotide sequence: TGTGCTAGTGGTTTGGGGGTAGGAGCCAACACTGAAGCTTTCTTT.

V is TRBV29-1 and J is TRBJ2-3; D gene unclear. CDR3 length: 12 amino acids. In germline, CDR1 is SQVTM, CDR2 ANQGSEA. Trimming took off 3 bases at V and 0 bases at J, with 4 bases between the two ends. The CDR3 region is CSVERSTDTQYF. CDR3 sequence (DNA): TGCAGCGTTGAGAGAAGCACAGATACGCAGTATTTT.

This clonotype was counted ten times or more. The chain combines TRBV7-9 with TRBJ2-2; TRBD2 agrees at 8 bases. V lost 10 bases to trimming and J lost 3 bases; unmatched junction nucleotides: 10. The CDR3 totals 15 residues. CDR1 and CDR2 (germline): SEHNR, FQNEAQ (reference sequence). CDR3: CAIKPLADYTGELFF. The CDR3 DNA reads as TGTGCCATCAAACCACTAGCGGATTACACCGGGGAGCTGTTTTTT.

The gene calls are TRBV5-4 and TRBJ1-1; D not certain. CDR1 is SGHNT, CDR2 YYREEE, per germline (reference sequence). V lost 4 bases and J lost 0, with 7 bases in between. There are 13 residues in the CDR3. DNA for the CDR3: TGTGCCAGCAGCCCAGAACTGAACACTGAAGCTTTCTTT. Residues: CASSPELNTEAFF. The whole variable domain, remainder taken from reference TRBV5-4 and TRBJ1-1, is ETGVTQSPTHLIKTRGQQVTLRCSSQSGHNTVSWYQQALGQGPQFIFQYYREEENGRGNFPPRFSGLQFPNYSSELNVNALELDDSALYLCASSPELNTEAFFGQGTRLTVV.

This sequence joins TRBV3-1 and TRBJ2-7, with 7 bases aligning to TRBD1. Trimming cost V 3 bases and J 7 bases; bases outside gene matches: 9. Germline-derived CDR1 and CDR2 are LGHDT and YNNKEL (reference sequence). The CDR3 totals 14 residues. The CDR3 protein is CASSHPLGGGEQYF. The CDR3 nucleotides read TGTGCCAGCAGCCACCCCTTAGGGGGCGGGGAGCAGTACTTC.

This sequence joins TRBV2 and TRBJ1-1, with no clear D. Germline V gene lookup returns CDR1 SNHLY and CDR2 FYNNEI. With 4 bases removed from V and 8 bases from J, the gap between germline ends came to 8 bases. There are 11 residues in the CDR3. The CDR3 DNA reads TGTGCCAGCAGTGGTAGGGCGGAAGCTTTCTTT. Its translation is CASSGRAEAFF.

The V call is TRBV10-3, the J call TRBJ1-5; tentatively, D is TRBD1 (5 bases). Looked up from germline, CDR1 is ENHRY and CDR2 is SYGVKD. V gave up 11 bases and J gave up 2 bases, with 13 bases separating them. The CDR3 has 13 residues. DNA of the CDR3: TGTGCCGGCGCAGGGCGAGGCAATCAGCCCCAGCATTTT. This translates into CAGAGRGNQPQHF.

This chain joins TRBV7-9 and TRBJ1-3; D uncertain. The ends were cut back, 0 bases at V and 2 bases at J, with 20 bases in the middle. Germline-derived CDR1 and CDR2 are SEHNR and FQNEAQ (reference sequence). The CDR3 covers 19 residues. DNA of the CDR3: TGTGCCAGCAGCTTAGCGTGGCCCTCCGAGGGTCAGCCTGGAAACACCATATATTTT. It is translated as CASSLAWPSEGQPGNTIYF.

The table lists this clonotype with many counts. The chain recombines TRBV19 with TRBJ2-7, with 7 bases identical to TRBD2. Germline trimming cut 0 bases from V and 3 bases from J; bases unmatched to any gene: 5. CDR1 and CDR2 from the germline V gene are LNHDA and SQIVND (reference sequence). There are 15 residues in the CDR3. The CDR3 spells CASSIDLGGDYEQYF. CDR3 in DNA: TGTGCCAGTAGTATAGATCTTGGGGGGGACTACGAGCAGTACTTC. The full variable domain, with the rest looked up from reference TRBV19 and TRBJ2-7, is DGGITQSPKYLFRKEGQNVTLSCEQNLNHDAMYWYRQDPGQGLRLIYYSQIVNDFQKGDIAEGYSVSREKKESFPLTVTSAQKNPTAFYLCASSIDLGGDYEQYFGPGTRLTVT.

V usage is TRBV7-8 and J usage is TRBJ1-1, with D possibly TRBD1 on 5 matching bases. Between the trimmed V and J ends, which lost 4 bases and 4 bases, there was a span of 13 bases. The CDR3 covers 14 residues. CDR1 and CDR2 from the germline V gene are SGHVS and FQNEAQ. The CDR3 region has the DNA TGTGCCAGCAGCTCCGGCTACCAGGGCACTGAAGCTTTCTTT. This sequence encodes CASSSGYQGTEAFF.

This clonotype was counted only a few times. V gene TRBV7-2 combines with J gene TRBJ2-3; 7 bases agree with TRBD1. Trimming cost V 1 base and J 9 bases; bases outside gene matches: 4. This CDR3 contains 13 residues. Germline assignment: CDR1 SGHTA and CDR2 FQGNSA. CDR3 nucleotide sequence: TGTGCCAGCAGCTTAGTGTCGGGACAGACGCAGTATTTT. It translates to CASSLVSGQTQYF.

V gene TRBV20-1 combines with J gene TRBJ2-7, with D possibly called TRBD1 or TRBD2 (5 bases each). Trimming stripped 6 bases from V and 4 bases from J, with 25 bases between. The CDR3 sequence is 16 residues long. Germline lookup yields CDR1 DFQATT and CDR2 SNEGSKA (reference sequence). Here the CDR3 DNA reads TGCAGTGCCCTCCCTCTCGAGGGGAACTTGGGTTACGAGCAGTACTTC. It translates to CSALPLEGNLGYEQYF.

The rearrangement links TRBV2 to TRBJ1-1, with 7 bases that match TRBD1. The CDR3 has 13 amino acids. In germline, CDR1 is SNHLY, CDR2 FYNNEI. Trimming removed 5 bases from V and 3 bases from J; junction bases left unmatched: 3. CDR3 in amino acids: CASSTQGDTEAFF. CDR3 sequence (DNA): TGTGCCAGCAGTACTCAGGGGGACACTGAAGCTTTCTTT.

The chain is built from TRBV5-8 and TRBJ1-2; D is unresolved. The V end lost 1 base, the J end lost 4 bases, and 2 bases lay between the germline ends. Germline CDR1 SGHTS, CDR2 YDEGEE. The CDR3 is 11 residues long. In nucleotides, the CDR3 is TGTGCCAGCAGCTTGCCCTATGGCTACACCTTC. Translating gives CASSLPYGYTF.